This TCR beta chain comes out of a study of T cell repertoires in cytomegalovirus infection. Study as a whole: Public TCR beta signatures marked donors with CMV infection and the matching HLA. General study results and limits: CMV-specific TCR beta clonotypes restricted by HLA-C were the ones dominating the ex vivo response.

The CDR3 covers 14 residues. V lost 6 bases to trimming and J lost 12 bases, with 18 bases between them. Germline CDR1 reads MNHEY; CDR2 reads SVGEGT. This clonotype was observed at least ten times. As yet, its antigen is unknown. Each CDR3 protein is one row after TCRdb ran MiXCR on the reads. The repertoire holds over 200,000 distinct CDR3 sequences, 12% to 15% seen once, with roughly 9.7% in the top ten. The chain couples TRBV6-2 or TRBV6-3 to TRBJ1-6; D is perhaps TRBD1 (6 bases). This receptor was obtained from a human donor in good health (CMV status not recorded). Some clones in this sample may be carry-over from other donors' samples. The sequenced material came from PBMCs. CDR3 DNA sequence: TGTGCCAGCAGCATAGGACAGTCCATTCGACCCCTCCACTTT. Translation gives CASSIGQSIRPLHF.